This T cell receptor (beta chain) was recorded in a study of T cell responses to AZD1222 COVID-19 vaccine (dated by TCRdb to about 2021). With regard to the full study: AZD1222 recipients given second doses at about 4 weeks or at about 12 weeks were pooled, since spike-specific TCR depth and breadth were not found to differ between the two schedules. Trial participants were enrolled into age subgroups of 18-55, 56-69 and 70-plus years, which contained 148, 28 and 57 TCR-sequenced participants, respectively. A total of just over 230 trial participants underwent TCR sequencing, of whom some 200 had received two doses of AZD1222 and about 26 had received two doses of the MenACWY control vaccine. The investigation overall reported the following: Because no day 14 peak-response samples were available, the repertoires could be characterized only after the peak T cell response. Conclusions about previously exposed vaccinees are limited because only six or seven AZD1222 recipients were SARS-CoV-2 seropositive at baseline. After two AZD1222 doses, both the breadth and the depth of spike-specific TCRs were significantly higher than at day 0 and than in MenACWY recipients. Participants were mostly white British, with more females than males. The authors suggested clonal diversity may have been underestimated. In the small 56-69-year group, the increase in depth fell short of significance, most likely because of low power. The whole spike protein was spanned by vaccine-associated CD4 TCRs, and dominant responses were seen in regions 160-218 and 743-854. Reportedly, close to half of the unique spike-specific TCRs recognized epitopes lying outside the regions that are mutated in the B.1.351 and B.1.1.7 variants.

The CDR3 regions of human TCRbeta chains were subjected to immunosequencing. The authors' analysis ran thus. Repertoire TCRs were matched against a reference library of SARS-CoV-2-specific TCRs generated with the MIRA antigen-specificity platform. Breadth meant the fraction of unique TCRs that were SARS-CoV-2-associated, whereas depth meant the fraction of total T cells that were SARS-CoV-2-associated. Using the MIRA data, each spike-specific TCR was mapped to the spike region that the TCR reacts to and placed in a CD4 or CD8 class. Log10-transformed breadth and depth values were compared by one-way ANOVA with Sidak's multiple comparisons tests. TCRdb provides this immuneACCESS table in a form limited to in-frame rearrangements. Some clones are lacking; in checked studies, under half of them reflect an unresolved V gene, and why the rest are absent is not known. That table supplies the V and J calls and clone size; D and trimming were determined from the DNA. The sample table records 110,000 to 150,000 clones; roughly 94% of these occur just once. The leading ten clones occupy roughly 2% of the sample.

In regard to this clone: Its antigen is currently not known. No base quality values were provided; no much bigger clone lies one nucleotide off.

The time point label for this specimen denotes: baseline before first vaccination. Vaccinee samples came from UK trials COV001 and COV002, including a single-blind randomized controlled phase 2/3 trial of AZD1222 (ChAdOx1 nCoV-19) in healthy adults. For TCRbeta chain sequencing, PBMC samples were collected from trial participants at day 0 and at day 28 after the second dose. CDR1 and CDR2 are read off the germline V gene (reference sequence) as WNHNN and SYGVQD. V is reduced by 3 bases and J by 5 bases, leaving a spacing of 5 bases between them. The CDR3 sequence holds 11 residues, the cysteine and phenylalanine included. Here the CDR3 DNA is all that survives: 33 bases in frame from base 1.

The sample in question was peripheral blood, obtained on day 0 of AZD1222 vaccination. This TCR was sampled from an adult in good health. Recombination linked TRBV10-1 to TRBJ2-7; confidence is insufficient to name the D gene. The base sequence is TGCGCCAGCAGTGACAGAGACGAGCAGTACTTC. Its product reads: CASSDRDEQYF.